These T cell receptor beta chains were read from a single sample in a study of regulatory T cells in long-lasting Graves disease. TCRdb used MiXCR to reprocess the multiplex PCR reads, holding one entry per CDR3 protein. The table lists hundreds of thousands of distinct CDR3 sequences, about 15% of them singletons. These data were also reused for a study on T cells in Graves' hyperthyroidism and ophthalmopathy.

Material: peripheral blood mononuclear cells (PBMCs), obtained at new diagnosis, from a patient treated with antithyroid drugs. Receptors originate from a woman aged 25 to 39 with Graves disease. CDR3s include the opening cysteine and the closing phenylalanine or tryptophan. A D gene is named only where the DNA matches it firmly. The size field is filled for only some rows; it gives once, few, many or a size class.

abundance: -
v_gene: TRBV13
d_gene: -
j_gene: TRBJ2-7
CDR3aa: CASSGYDYEQYF
CDR3nt: TGTGCCAGCAGCGGCTATGACTACGAGCAGTACTTC

abundance: many
v_gene: TRBV2
d_gene: -
j_gene: TRBJ1-5
CDR3aa: CASSDRTARNQPQHF
CDR3nt: TGTGCCAGCAGTGATAGGACGGCAAGAAATCAGCCCCAGCATTTT

abundance: many
v_gene: TRBV29-1
d_gene: -
j_gene: TRBJ2-5
CDR3aa: CSVDIRGTQYF
CDR3nt: TGCAGCGTTGACATCCGCGGGACCCAGTACTTC

abundance: -
v_gene: TRBV3-1
d_gene: TRBD2
j_gene: TRBJ2-1
CDR3aa: CASSSLAGFYNEQFF
CDR3nt: TGTGCCAGCAGTTCCCTAGCGGGATTCTACAATGAGCAGTTCTTC

abundance: few
v_gene: TRBV3-1
d_gene: TRBD2
j_gene: TRBJ2-1
CDR3aa: CASSLLLAGGDEQFF
CDR3nt: TGTGCCAGCAGCCTCTTACTAGCGGGAGGGGATGAGCAGTTCTTC

abundance: -
v_gene: TRBV24-1
d_gene: TRBD1
j_gene: TRBJ2-7
CDR3aa: CATSDGQGYEQYF
CDR3nt: TGTGCCACCAGTGACGGACAGGGCTACGAGCAGTACTTC

abundance: many
v_gene: TRBV27
d_gene: -
j_gene: TRBJ2-7
CDR3aa: CASSDPGHLSYEQYF
CDR3nt: TGTGCCAGCAGCGACCCGGGACACCTGTCCTACGAGCAGTACTTC

abundance: many
v_gene: TRBV10-3
d_gene: -
j_gene: TRBJ2-7
CDR3aa: CAISDYNSYEQYF
CDR3nt: TGTGCCATCAGTGACTATAACAGCTACGAGCAGTACTTC

abundance: -
v_gene: TRBV28
d_gene: TRBD1
j_gene: TRBJ1-4
CDR3aa: CASSSRTGVNEKLFF
CDR3nt: TGTGCCAGCAGTTCTCGGACAGGCGTAAATGAAAAACTGTTTTTT

abundance: -
v_gene: TRBV7-3
d_gene: TRBD1
j_gene: TRBJ2-3
CDR3aa: CASSLKFEWGQGIDTQYF
CDR3nt: TGTGCCAGCAGCTTAAAGTTTGAGTGGGGACAGGGGATAGATACGCAGTATTTT

abundance: many
v_gene: TRBV12-5
d_gene: -
j_gene: TRBJ1-1
CDR3aa: CASGSGPGLGPRSNTEAFF
CDR3nt: TGTGCTAGTGGTTCGGGGCCGGGGCTGGGGCCACGCTCGAACACTGAAGCTTTCTTT

abundance: once
v_gene: TRBV28
d_gene: TRBD2
j_gene: TRBJ2-6
CDR3aa: CASSRGLAGYSGANVLTF
CDR3nt: TGTGCCAGCAGTAGAGGACTAGCGGGTTACTCTGGGGCCAACGTCCTGACTTTC

abundance: many
v_gene: TRBV28
d_gene: TRBD2
j_gene: TRBJ2-5
CDR3aa: CASSSPGLAGLRGETQYF
CDR3nt: TGTGCCAGCAGTTCACCGGGACTAGCGGGACTCCGGGGAGAGACCCAGTACTTC

abundance: many
v_gene: TRBV11-2
d_gene: -
j_gene: TRBJ1-1
CDR3aa: CASSLDRGGAHTEAFF
CDR3nt: TGTGCCAGCAGCTTAGACCGGGGGGGGGCACACACTGAAGCTTTCTTT

abundance: -
v_gene: TRBV3-1
d_gene: TRBD1
j_gene: TRBJ1-1
CDR3aa: CASSRTGREAFF
CDR3nt: TGTGCCAGCAGCCGGACAGGCCGAGAAGCTTTCTTT

abundance: -
v_gene: TRBV6-1
d_gene: -
j_gene: TRBJ1-6
CDR3aa: CASSHTGTQNSPLHF
CDR3nt: TGTGCCAGCAGTCACACGGGAACACAAAATTCACCCCTCCACTTT

abundance: -
v_gene: TRBV18
d_gene: -
j_gene: TRBJ1-3
CDR3aa: CASSPLPYQESRSGNTIYF
CDR3nt: TGTGCCAGCTCACCACTACCCTATCAGGAAAGTCGATCCGGAAACACCATATATTTT

abundance: many
v_gene: TRBV7-8
d_gene: -
j_gene: TRBJ2-1
CDR3aa: CASSLRLVRNEQFF
CDR3nt: TGTGCCAGCAGCTTAAGACTAGTGAGAAATGAGCAGTTCTTC

abundance: -
v_gene: TRBV5-6
d_gene: -
j_gene: TRBJ1-5
CDR3aa: CASSSGLPGSQPQHF
CDR3nt: TGTGCCAGCAGCTCGGGACTCCCGGGGAGTCAGCCCCAGCATTTT

abundance: many
v_gene: TRBV5-5
d_gene: -
j_gene: TRBJ1-2
CDR3aa: CASSSRLTNYGYTF
CDR3nt: TGTGCCAGCAGCTCAAGATTAACTAACTATGGCTACACCTTC

abundance: few
v_gene: TRBV6-9
d_gene: -
j_gene: TRBJ1-2
CDR3aa: CASSSGGGGPIYGYTF
CDR3nt: TGTGCCAGCAGTTCCGGCGGGGGGGGACCTATCTATGGCTACACCTTC

abundance: many
v_gene: TRBV7-2
d_gene: TRBD1
j_gene: TRBJ2-3
CDR3aa: CASATGGSGSDTQYF
CDR3nt: TGTGCCAGCGCCACAGGGGGCAGTGGATCAGATACGCAGTATTTT

abundance: many
v_gene: TRBV28
d_gene: -
j_gene: TRBJ1-6
CDR3aa: CASKRTGGNSPLHF
CDR3nt: TGTGCCAGCAAACGAACGGGTGGAAATTCACCCCTCCACTTT

abundance: once
v_gene: TRBV6-1
d_gene: -
j_gene: TRBJ2-1
CDR3aa: CASRQGIYNGQFF
CDR3nt: TGTGCCAGCAGGCAGGGGATATACAATGGGCAGTTCTTC

abundance: many
v_gene: TRBV3-1
d_gene: -
j_gene: TRBJ1-5
CDR3aa: CASSQGTGTQHF
CDR3nt: TGTGCCAGCAGCCAAGGCACAGGGACCCAGCATTTT

abundance: many
v_gene: TRBV11-1
d_gene: TRBD1
j_gene: TRBJ2-7
CDR3aa: CASSLPDRAEQYF
CDR3nt: TGTGCCAGCAGCTTACCGGACAGGGCCGAGCAGTACTTC

abundance: -
v_gene: TRBV30
d_gene: TRBD2
j_gene: TRBJ2-1
CDR3aa: CAWGLASGYNEQFF
CDR3nt: TGTGCCTGGGGTCTTGCTAGCGGATACAATGAGCAGTTCTTC

abundance: -
v_gene: TRBV5-6
d_gene: TRBD1
j_gene: TRBJ2-7
CDR3aa: CASSWGTVSSYEQYF
CDR3nt: TGTGCCAGCAGCTGGGGGACAGTAAGCTCCTACGAGCAGTACTTC

abundance: -
v_gene: TRBV19
d_gene: TRBD1
j_gene: TRBJ2-7
CDR3aa: CASGTEEQYF
CDR3nt: TGTGCCAGCGGGACAGAAGAGCAGTACTTC

abundance: many
v_gene: TRBV7-9
d_gene: -
j_gene: TRBJ2-5
CDR3aa: CASSFYRGGPVIRTQYF
CDR3nt: TGTGCCAGCAGCTTTTATCGTGGGGGTCCGGTGATTAGGACCCAGTACTTC

abundance: many
v_gene: TRBV25-1
d_gene: TRBD1
j_gene: TRBJ2-7
CDR3aa: CASSEPRTGGSYEQYF
CDR3nt: TGTGCCAGCAGTGAACCCAGGACAGGCGGCTCCTACGAGCAGTACTTC

abundance: -
v_gene: TRBV14
d_gene: -
j_gene: TRBJ2-7
CDR3aa: CASSQVLRQPPYEQYF
CDR3nt: TGTGCCAGCAGCCAAGTCTTGCGGCAGCCGCCGTACGAGCAGTACTTC

abundance: -
v_gene: TRBV28
d_gene: -
j_gene: TRBJ1-6
CDR3aa: CASTPGQILSPLHF
CDR3nt: TGTGCCAGCACCCCGGGGCAGATCCTATCACCCCTCCACTTT

abundance: many
v_gene: TRBV29-1
d_gene: TRBD1
j_gene: TRBJ2-5
CDR3aa: CSATGGTETQYF
CDR3nt: TGCAGCGCCACAGGGGGCACGGAGACCCAGTACTTC

abundance: many
v_gene: TRBV28
d_gene: -
j_gene: TRBJ1-2
CDR3aa: CASSPLGPYYGYTF
CDR3nt: TGTGCCAGCAGTCCCTTGGGGCCCTACTATGGCTACACCTTC

abundance: few
v_gene: TRBV10-1
d_gene: TRBD2
j_gene: TRBJ2-3
CDR3aa: CASSESIGGSSTDTQYF
CDR3nt: TGCGCCAGCAGTGAGTCGATCGGCGGGAGTAGCACAGATACGCAGTATTTT

abundance: -
v_gene: TRBV9
d_gene: -
j_gene: TRBJ2-3
CDR3aa: CASSPDTNTDTQYF
CDR3nt: TGTGCCAGCAGCCCGGACACAAACACAGATACGCAGTATTTT

abundance: -
v_gene: TRBV18
d_gene: -
j_gene: TRBJ1-3
CDR3aa: CASSQDGARGNTIYF
CDR3nt: TGTGCCAGCTCACAAGACGGGGCTCGTGGAAACACCATATATTTT

abundance: many
v_gene: TRBV24-1
d_gene: -
j_gene: TRBJ2-3
CDR3aa: CATSDFEDRTDTQYF
CDR3nt: TGTGCCACCAGTGATTTCGAAGACAGGACAGATACGCAGTATTTT

abundance: many
v_gene: TRBV19
d_gene: -
j_gene: TRBJ1-1
CDR3aa: CASSIGRGRTNTEAFF
CDR3nt: TGTGCCAGTAGTATTGGTAGGGGCCGCACGAACACTGAAGCTTTCTTT

abundance: many
v_gene: TRBV28
d_gene: -
j_gene: TRBJ2-2
CDR3aa: CASSPWGSGELFF
CDR3nt: TGTGCCAGCAGTCCGTGGGGGTCCGGGGAGCTGTTTTTT

abundance: few
v_gene: TRBV12-3/TRBV12-4
d_gene: TRBD1
j_gene: TRBJ2-5
CDR3aa: CASSYSLGTGEETQYF
CDR3nt: TGTGCCAGCAGTTACTCGCTTGGGACAGGGGAAGAGACCCAGTACTTC

abundance: once
v_gene: TRBV4-1
d_gene: TRBD2
j_gene: TRBJ2-7
CDR3aa: CASSQEREGLGEQYF
CDR3nt: TGCGCCAGCAGCCAAGAGCGGGAGGGCCTGGGCGAGCAGTACTTC

abundance: few
v_gene: TRBV5-1
d_gene: -
j_gene: TRBJ2-1
CDR3aa: CDSSLQDPSLNEQFF
CDR3nt: TGCGACAGCAGCTTACAGGATCCCTCCTTAAATGAGCAGTTCTTC

abundance: -
v_gene: TRBV4-1
d_gene: -
j_gene: TRBJ2-3
CDR3aa: CASSQTLRGADTQYF
CDR3nt: TGCGCCAGCAGCCAAACCCTGAGGGGAGCAGATACGCAGTATTTT

abundance: many
v_gene: TRBV20-1
d_gene: -
j_gene: TRBJ2-2
CDR3aa: CSAREQATNTGELFF
CDR3nt: TGCAGTGCTAGAGAGCAGGCTACGAACACCGGGGAGCTGTTTTTT

abundance: -
v_gene: TRBV18
d_gene: -
j_gene: TRBJ1-2
CDR3aa: CASSPTLNYGYTF
CDR3nt: TGTGCCAGCTCACCAACCCTTAACTATGGCTACACCTTC

abundance: few
v_gene: TRBV28
d_gene: TRBD2
j_gene: TRBJ2-2
CDR3aa: CASRRHLLAGGNTGELFF
CDR3nt: TGTGCCAGCAGACGTCACCTACTAGCGGGAGGTAACACCGGGGAGCTGTTTTTT

abundance: many
v_gene: TRBV5-6
d_gene: TRBD1
j_gene: TRBJ2-3
CDR3aa: CASSRPDRGPTDTQYF
CDR3nt: TGTGCCAGCAGCCGGCCTGACAGGGGTCCGACAGATACGCAGTATTTT

abundance: many
v_gene: TRBV20-1
d_gene: TRBD2
j_gene: TRBJ2-3
CDR3aa: CSVKAGASADTQYF
CDR3nt: TGCAGTGTAAAAGCGGGAGCTTCGGCAGATACGCAGTATTTT

abundance: -
v_gene: TRBV7-8
d_gene: -
j_gene: TRBJ2-5
CDR3aa: CASSLGAGAQETQYF
CDR3nt: TGTGCCAGCAGCTTAGGGGCGGGGGCCCAAGAGACCCAGTACTTC

abundance: many
v_gene: TRBV27
d_gene: TRBD1
j_gene: TRBJ1-4
CDR3aa: CASGGTGSEKLFF
CDR3nt: TGTGCCAGCGGAGGGACAGGGAGTGAAAAACTGTTTTTT

abundance: many
v_gene: TRBV28
d_gene: TRBD1
j_gene: TRBJ1-1
CDR3aa: CASSLWDRGRLTEAFF
CDR3nt: TGTGCCAGCAGTTTATGGGACAGGGGGCGCCTCACTGAAGCTTTCTTT

abundance: -
v_gene: TRBV3-1
d_gene: TRBD1
j_gene: TRBJ1-3
CDR3aa: CASSQAGGGGNTIYF
CDR3nt: TGTGCCAGCAGCCAAGCAGGGGGTGGTGGAAACACCATATATTTT

abundance: many
v_gene: TRBV7-8
d_gene: -
j_gene: TRBJ2-7
CDR3aa: CASSSRQIYEQYF
CDR3nt: TGTGCCAGCAGCTCTCGACAGATATACGAGCAGTACTTC

abundance: many
v_gene: TRBV12-3/TRBV12-4
d_gene: -
j_gene: TRBJ1-3
CDR3aa: CASADAGNTIYF
CDR3nt: TGTGCCAGCGCAGACGCTGGAAACACCATATATTTT

abundance: -
v_gene: TRBV6-2/TRBV6-3
d_gene: -
j_gene: TRBJ2-3
CDR3aa: CASSISGTTTDTQCF
CDR3nt: TGTGCCAGCAGTATATCCGGGACCACCACAGATACGCAGTGTTTT

abundance: -
v_gene: TRBV3-1
d_gene: -
j_gene: TRBJ1-4
CDR3aa: CASSQEWTANEKLFF
CDR3nt: TGTGCCAGCAGCCAAGAGTGGACGGCTAATGAAAAACTGTTTTTT

abundance: few
v_gene: TRBV2
d_gene: TRBD2
j_gene: TRBJ2-2
CDR3aa: CASRGLVGSGELFF
CDR3nt: TGTGCCAGCAGGGGACTAGTAGGTTCCGGGGAGCTGTTTTTT

abundance: -
v_gene: TRBV18
d_gene: -
j_gene: TRBJ2-7
CDR3aa: CASSPNRGQFYEQYF
CDR3nt: TGTGCCAGCTCACCTAATAGAGGACAGTTCTACGAGCAGTACTTC